This T cell receptor (beta chain) was identified during a study of patients and donors after allogeneic stem cell transplantation. In TCRdb, the RT-PCR reads were re-called with MiXCR into one record per CDR3 protein. The sample has roughly 41,000 distinct CDR3 sequences, more than 30% seen once; the top ten hold roughly 70%. The clonotype was recovered from a human donor who was either an allogeneic HSCT recipient or a stem cell or donor lymphocyte infusion donor (not recorded which). It is not recorded whose cells these are; they may come from a transplant donor. The sample taken for sequencing was blood, either unsorted or a sorted T cell fraction (not recorded which).

Here the CDR3 DNA reads TGTGCCAGCAGTTTAGCGTTTCCTGGCTACACCTTC. Amino acids: CASSLAFPGYTF. This chain joins TRBV28 and TRBJ1-2, with no clear D. The V end was cut by 2 bases, the J end by 7 bases, with 8 bases between. Germline V gene lookup returns CDR1 MDHEN and CDR2 SYDVKM. This CDR3 has 12 residues.